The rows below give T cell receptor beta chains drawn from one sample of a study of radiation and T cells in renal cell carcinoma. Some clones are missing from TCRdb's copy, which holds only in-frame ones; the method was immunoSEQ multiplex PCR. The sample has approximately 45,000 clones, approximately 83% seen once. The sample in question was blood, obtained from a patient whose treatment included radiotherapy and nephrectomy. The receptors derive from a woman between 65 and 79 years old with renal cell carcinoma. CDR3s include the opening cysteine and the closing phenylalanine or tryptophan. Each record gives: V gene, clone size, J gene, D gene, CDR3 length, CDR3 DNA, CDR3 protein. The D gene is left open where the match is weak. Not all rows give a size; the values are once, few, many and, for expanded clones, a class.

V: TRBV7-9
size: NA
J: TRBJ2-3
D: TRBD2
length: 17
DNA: TGTGCCAGCAGCTTAGCGGGGGGGAACCACCACACAGATACGCAGTATTTT
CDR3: CASSLAGGNHHTDTQYF

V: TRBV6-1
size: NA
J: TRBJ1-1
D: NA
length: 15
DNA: TGTGCCAGCAGGTCGGTCAAGGGGGGCAACACTGAAGCTTTCTTT
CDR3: CASRSVKGGNTEAFF

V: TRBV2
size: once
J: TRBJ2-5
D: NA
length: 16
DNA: TGTGCCAGCAGTGACCTAGCTTGGGGTTCCTTAGAGACCCAGTACTTC
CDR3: CASSDLAWGSLETQYF

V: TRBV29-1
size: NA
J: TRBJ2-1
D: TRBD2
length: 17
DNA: TGCAGCGTTGAGGGACTAGCGGGGTTGAGCTCCTACAATGAGCAGTTCTTC
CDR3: CSVEGLAGLSSYNEQFF

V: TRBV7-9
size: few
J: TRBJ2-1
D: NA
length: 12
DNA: TGTGCCAGCAGGGTCGGTCCATGGGAGCAGTTCTTC
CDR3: CASRVGPWEQFF

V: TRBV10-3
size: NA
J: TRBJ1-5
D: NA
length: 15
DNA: TGTGCCATCAGTGAGTCACCAGGGCTGGAACAGCCCCAGCATTTT
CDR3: CAISESPGLEQPQHF

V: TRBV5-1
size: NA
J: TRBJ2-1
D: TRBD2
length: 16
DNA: TGCGCCAGCAGCTCGCCCGGAGCGGGAGGGCGAAATGAGCAGTTCTTC
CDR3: CASSSPGAGGRNEQFF

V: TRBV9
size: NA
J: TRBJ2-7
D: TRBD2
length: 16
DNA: TGTGCCAGCAGCGATTTATCTAGCGGGAGTATCAACGAGCAGTACTTC
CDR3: CASSDLSSGSINEQYF

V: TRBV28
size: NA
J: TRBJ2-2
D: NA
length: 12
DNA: TGTGCCGCGCAGGGGTCCACCGGGGAGCTGTTTTTT
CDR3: CAAQGSTGELFF

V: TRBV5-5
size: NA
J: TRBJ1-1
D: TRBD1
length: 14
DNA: TGTGCCAGCAGCTTTGACAGGGCGAACACTGAAGCTTTCTTT
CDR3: CASSFDRANTEAFF

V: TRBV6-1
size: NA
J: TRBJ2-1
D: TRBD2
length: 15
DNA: TGTGCCAGCAGTGAAGCCAGCGGGAGGGCGAATGAGCAGTTCTTC
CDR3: CASSEASGRANEQFF

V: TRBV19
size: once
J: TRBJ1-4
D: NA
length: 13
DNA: TGTGCCAGTAGTAGGGGCAGTCAGGAAAAACTGTTTTTT
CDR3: CASSRGSQEKLFF

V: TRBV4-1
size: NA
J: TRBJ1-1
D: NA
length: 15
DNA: TGCGCCAGCAGCCAAGAATGGAGGGTACGGACTGAAGCTTTCTTT
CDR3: CASSQEWRVRTEAFF

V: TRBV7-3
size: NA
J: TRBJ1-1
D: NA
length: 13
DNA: TGTGCCAGCAGCTTACAGGGAGACACTGAAGCTTTCTTT
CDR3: CASSLQGDTEAFF

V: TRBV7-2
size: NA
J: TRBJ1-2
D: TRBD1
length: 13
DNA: TGTGCCAGCAGCCTGACAGGGGACTATGGCTACACCTTC
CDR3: CASSLTGDYGYTF

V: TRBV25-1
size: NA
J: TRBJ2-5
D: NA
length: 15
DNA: TGTGCCAGCAGTGAAGCTGGCAGGGGAAGGGAGACCCAGTACTTC
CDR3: CASSEAGRGRETQYF

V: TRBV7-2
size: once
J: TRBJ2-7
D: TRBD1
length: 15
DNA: TGTGCCAGCAGCCGAGGGACAGGCCGTTCCTACGAGCAGTACTTC
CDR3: CASSRGTGRSYEQYF

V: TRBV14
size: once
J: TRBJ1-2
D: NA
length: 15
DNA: TGTGCCAGCAGCGCGAACTCAGGGACCAGAGAGGGCTACACCTTC
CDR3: CASSANSGTREGYTF

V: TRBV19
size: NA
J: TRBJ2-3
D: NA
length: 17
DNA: TGTGCCAGTAGTGCCAACCCACGGGGGCGGGGGACAGATACGCAGTATTTT
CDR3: CASSANPRGRGTDTQYF

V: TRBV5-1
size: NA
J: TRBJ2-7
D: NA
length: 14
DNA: TGCGCCAGCAGCTTATACATGCCCCTTGACGAGCAGTACTTC
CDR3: CASSLYMPLDEQYF

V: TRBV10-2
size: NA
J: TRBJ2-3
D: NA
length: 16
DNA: TGCGCCAGCAGTGAGTTTCCGGGCCAGGGCGCAGATACGCAGTATTTT
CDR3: CASSEFPGQGADTQYF

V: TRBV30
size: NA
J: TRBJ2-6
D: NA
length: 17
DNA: TGTGCCTGGAGCCCAGCGGCAACAAGCTCTGGGGCCAACGTCCTGACTTTC
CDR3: CAWSPAATSSGANVLTF

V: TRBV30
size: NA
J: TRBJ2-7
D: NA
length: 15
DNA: TGTGCCTGGAGTCTGGGGCGGGGTAGCTCCTACGAGCAGTACTTC
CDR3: CAWSLGRGSSYEQYF

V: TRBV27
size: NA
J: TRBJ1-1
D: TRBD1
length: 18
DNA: TGTGCCAGCAGTTTATCACCACTTGGGGACAGCGGGCGCACTGAAGCTTTCTTT
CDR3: CASSLSPLGDSGRTEAFF

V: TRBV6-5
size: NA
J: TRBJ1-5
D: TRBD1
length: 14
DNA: TGTGCCAGCGACAGGGTTCATAGCAATCAGCCCCAGCATTTT
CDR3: CASDRVHSNQPQHF

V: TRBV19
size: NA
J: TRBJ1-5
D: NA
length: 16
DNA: TGTGCCAGTAGTATAGACCTCCGGACACGGGATCAGCCCCAGCATTTT
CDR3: CASSIDLRTRDQPQHF

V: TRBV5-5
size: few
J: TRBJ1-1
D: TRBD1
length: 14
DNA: TGTGCCAGCAGCTCGGGACAGCCGAACACTGAAGCTTTCTTT
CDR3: CASSSGQPNTEAFF

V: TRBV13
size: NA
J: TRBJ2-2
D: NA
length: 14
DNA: TGTGCCAGCAGCCCGAGATGGGAATCCGGGGAGCTGTTTTTT
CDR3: CASSPRWESGELFF

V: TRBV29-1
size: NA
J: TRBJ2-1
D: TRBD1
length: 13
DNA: TGCAGCGTTGAAGAGACAGGGTACAATGAGCAGTTCTTC
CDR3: CSVEETGYNEQFF

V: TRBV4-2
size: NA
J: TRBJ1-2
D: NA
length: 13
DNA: TGTGCCAGCAGCCAAGCCGGGGGCTATGGCTACACCTTC
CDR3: CASSQAGGYGYTF

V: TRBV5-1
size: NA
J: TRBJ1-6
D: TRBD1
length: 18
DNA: TGCGCCAGCAGCCCTCAGGGACAGGGGTCTAACTATAATTCACCCCTCCACTTT
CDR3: CASSPQGQGSNYNSPLHF